The clone carrying this T cell receptor beta chain has at least ten counts. RNA transcripts were the template, and TCR beta CDR3 regions were amplified from them. Scientists carried out first-round RT-PCR using HTBI primers and then a second-round multiplex PCR. TCRdb reprocessed the multiplex PCR reads via MiXCR and lists one record per CDR3 protein. This sample has about 400,000 distinct CDR3 sequences, with about 16% found just once. The source of the sample is a study of Graves' ophthalmopathy and Graves' hyperthyroidism. Study information: Prior to any treatment, peripheral blood was collected at the time of initial diagnosis.

The CDR3 totals 16 residues. V lost 6 bases, J lost 3 bases, and 11 bases stayed unmatched. This sequence originates from a woman between 18 and 29 years old with Graves' ophthalmopathy. Material: peripheral blood. The rearrangement uses TRBV12-3 or TRBV12-4 and TRBJ1-2; 9 nucleotides match TRBD1. The CDR3: CASRSNRGPLDYGYTF. The CDR3 bases are TGTGCCAGCAGGTCAAACAGGGGGCCACTTGACTATGGCTACACCTTC.